This is a list of T cell receptor beta chains from one sample in a study of cytomegalovirus exposure and HLA in healthy donors. Assay: immunoSEQ multiplex PCR; the TCRdb copy retains only in-frame clones and omits some. The table has tens of thousands of clones, approximately 47% seen once; the top ten hold less than 2%. Sample: PBMCs. The source is a woman between 45 and 65 years old in good health and CMV-seronegative. The CDR3 runs from the conserved cysteine through the conserved F or W. The D gene is left open where the match is weak. Expanded clones are given a class, and other clones once, few, many or no size at all.

D: TRBD1
V: TRBV27
size: NA
length: 16
J: TRBJ1-5
CDR3: CASSLTPGQGYQPQHF
DNA: TGTGCCAGCAGTTTAACCCCAGGACAGGGGTATCAGCCCCAGCATTTT

D: NA
V: TRBV7-3
size: NA
length: 18
J: TRBJ2-3
CDR3: CASSSTPLSATSTDTQYF
DNA: TGTGCCAGCAGCTCCACCCCCCTTAGCGCAACTAGCACAGATACGCAGTATTTT

D: TRBD1
V: TRBV7-9
size: NA
length: 17
J: TRBJ1-2
CDR3: CASSTPQGPLTNYGYTF
DNA: TGTGCCAGCAGCACACCACAGGGGCCACTGACTAACTATGGCTACACCTTC

D: TRBD1
V: TRBV5-4
size: NA
length: 16
J: TRBJ2-1
CDR3: CASSFGQGARGNEQFF
DNA: TGTGCCAGCAGCTTCGGCCAGGGGGCGAGAGGCAATGAGCAGTTCTTC

D: NA
V: TRBV4-2
size: NA
length: 17
J: TRBJ2-1
CDR3: CASSQETYESSYNEQFF
DNA: TGTGCCAGCAGCCAAGAGACTTATGAGAGCTCCTACAATGAGCAGTTCTTC

D: TRBD2
V: TRBV9
size: few
length: 19
J: TRBJ2-3
CDR3: CASSVGRWTSGGAGDTQYF
DNA: TGTGCCAGCAGCGTAGGACGGTGGACTAGCGGGGGGGCAGGAGATACGCAGTATTTT

D: TRBD1
V: TRBV6-1
size: NA
length: 18
J: TRBJ2-6
CDR3: CASSEFNTGVPGANVLTF
DNA: TGTGCCAGCAGTGAATTCAACACAGGGGTCCCTGGGGCCAACGTCCTGACTTTC

D: TRBD1
V: TRBV6-1
size: NA
length: 14
J: TRBJ1-5
CDR3: CASSLTGGDQPQHF
DNA: TGTGCCAGCAGCCTTACAGGGGGAGATCAGCCCCAGCATTTT

D: TRBD2
V: TRBV6-5
size: NA
length: 15
J: TRBJ2-2
CDR3: CASRLAGLNTGELFF
DNA: TGTGCCAGCAGACTAGCGGGGTTAAACACCGGGGAGCTGTTTTTT

D: NA
V: TRBV6-1
size: few
length: 15
J: TRBJ1-4
CDR3: CASSREARANEKLFF
DNA: TGTGCCAGCAGCCGAGAGGCGAGGGCTAATGAAAAACTGTTTTTT

D: TRBD1
V: TRBV18
size: few
length: 14
J: TRBJ2-2
CDR3: CASSPGQGTGELFF
DNA: TGTGCCAGCTCACCGGGACAGGGAACCGGGGAGCTGTTTTTT

D: NA
V: TRBV15
size: NA
length: 13
J: TRBJ2-3
CDR3: CATSTSGLDTQYF
DNA: TGTGCCACCAGCACGTCAGGGTTGGATACGCAGTATTTT

D: NA
V: TRBV11-3
size: NA
length: 13
J: TRBJ2-5
CDR3: CASSPDRGETQYF
DNA: TGTGCCAGCAGCCCGGACCGAGGGGAGACCCAGTACTTC

D: TRBD2
V: TRBV5-1
size: few
length: 15
J: TRBJ2-1
CDR3: CASSLGGGRRNEQFF
DNA: TGCGCCAGCAGCTTGGGTGGCGGGAGGCGGAATGAGCAGTTCTTC

D: NA
V: TRBV27
size: NA
length: 15
J: TRBJ2-3
CDR3: CASSFGRTSTDTQYF
DNA: TGTGCCAGCAGTTTTGGGCGGACTAGCACAGATACGCAGTATTTT

D: TRBD1
V: TRBV6-1
size: NA
length: 14
J: TRBJ1-1
CDR3: CASSKGQKNTEAFF
DNA: TGTGCCAGCAGTAAGGGACAGAAGAACACTGAAGCTTTCTTT

D: TRBD1
V: TRBV28
size: NA
length: 12
J: TRBJ1-2
CDR3: CASSLTGGGYTF
DNA: TGTGCCAGCAGTTTGACAGGGGGAGGCTACACCTTC

D: TRBD1
V: TRBV2
size: NA
length: 15
J: TRBJ1-4
CDR3: CASRWDRATNEKLFF
DNA: TGTGCCAGCAGATGGGACAGGGCAACTAATGAAAAACTGTTTTTT

D: NA
V: TRBV2
size: NA
length: 15
J: TRBJ2-7
CDR3: CASSTSSGTYYEQYF
DNA: TGTGCCAGCAGTACATCCTCCGGGACATACTACGAGCAGTACTTC

D: TRBD1
V: TRBV2
size: few
length: 15
J: TRBJ1-5
CDR3: CASSATGVSNQPQHF
DNA: TGTGCCAGCAGTGCTACAGGGGTTAGCAATCAGCCCCAGCATTTT

D: NA
V: TRBV27
size: NA
length: 16
J: TRBJ2-1
CDR3: CASRVNGGQRLNEQFF
DNA: TGTGCCAGCAGGGTCAACGGGGGACAGCGCCTAAATGAGCAGTTCTTC

D: TRBD2
V: TRBV9
size: NA
length: 15
J: TRBJ2-5
CDR3: CASMVGDYLGETQYF
DNA: TGTGCCAGCATGGTCGGGGACTACCTCGGGGAGACCCAGTACTTC

D: NA
V: TRBV2
size: NA
length: 14
J: TRBJ2-7
CDR3: CASCLRILSYEQYF
DNA: TGTGCCAGCTGCCTGCGAATCCTCTCCTACGAGCAGTACTTC

D: TRBD2
V: TRBV15
size: NA
length: 18
J: TRBJ2-6
CDR3: CATSRDHAGGSGANVLTF
DNA: TGTGCCACCAGCAGAGATCATGCGGGGGGCTCTGGGGCCAACGTCCTGACTTTC

D: NA
V: TRBV6-1
size: few
length: 15
J: TRBJ2-3
CDR3: CASSESGAKADTQYF
DNA: TGTGCCAGCAGTGAATCCGGAGCCAAGGCAGATACGCAGTATTTT

D: NA
V: TRBV5-6
size: NA
length: 15
J: TRBJ2-5
CDR3: CASSRDIQMGETQYF
DNA: TGTGCCAGCAGTCGGGACATCCAAATGGGGGAGACCCAGTACTTC

D: NA
V: TRBV2
size: NA
length: 13
J: TRBJ1-2
CDR3: CASSEGGHYGYTF
DNA: TGTGCCAGCAGTGAAGGGGGCCACTATGGCTACACCTTC

D: NA
V: TRBV4-1
size: NA
length: 13
J: TRBJ1-4
CDR3: CASSQEVDEKLFF
DNA: TGCGCCAGCAGCCAGGAGGTTGACGAAAAACTGTTTTTT

D: TRBD1
V: TRBV25-1
size: few
length: 13
J: TRBJ1-6
CDR3: CASRPGGYSPLHF
DNA: TGTGCCAGCAGGCCAGGGGGGTACTCACCCCTCCACTTT